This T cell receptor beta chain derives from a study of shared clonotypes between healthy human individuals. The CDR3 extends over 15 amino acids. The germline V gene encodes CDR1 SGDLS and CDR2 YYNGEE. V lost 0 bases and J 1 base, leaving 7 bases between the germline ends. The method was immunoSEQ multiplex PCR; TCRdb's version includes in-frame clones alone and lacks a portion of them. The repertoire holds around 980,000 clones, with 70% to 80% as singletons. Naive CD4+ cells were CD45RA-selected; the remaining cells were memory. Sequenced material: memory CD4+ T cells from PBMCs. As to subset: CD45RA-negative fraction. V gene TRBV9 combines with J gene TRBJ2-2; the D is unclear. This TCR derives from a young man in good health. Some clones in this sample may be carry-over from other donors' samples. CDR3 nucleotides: TGTGCCAGCAGCGTAGGAGCGCAGAACACCGGGGAGCTGTTTTTT. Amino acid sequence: CASSVGAQNTGELFF.